This note documents a single TCR beta chain sequence. What it binds is unknown. This sample was included in a study of T cell repertoires in aging, cancer and after chemotherapy. For the study at large: Clear clonal overlap appeared across healthy donor samples taken over several months to years.

Rearranged V-D-J TRB sequences were amplified with a mixed TRB-A/B primer pool. Each CDR3 protein is one row after TCRdb ran MiXCR on the multiplex PCR reads. The data contain 9,000 or so distinct CDR3 sequences, roughly two fifths of them seen just once; the ten biggest clones take up 3.5% to 4%. Amplification of TCR beta used genomic DNA extracted from peripheral blood. Study-level results: Age-matched healthy donors had significantly more diverse, less clonal blood TCR repertoires than untreated cancer patients.

CDR1 MNHEY and CDR2 SMNVEV come from the germline V gene (reference sequence). The CDR3 sequence is 11 residues long. V shed 5 bases and J shed 14 bases, with 13 bases lying between them. The material sequenced was blood. The chain uses TRBV27 and TRBJ2-1; TRBD1 is a possible D gene (6 bases). The clonotype originates from a human donor in good health. For the CDR3, the DNA is TGTGCCAGCAGTCCAGGGGAGCCTAAGTTCTTC. Translation gives CASSPGEPKFF.